Below, one TCR beta chain is given with its context. Generated by immunoSEQ multiplex PCR, the TCRdb table keeps only in-frame clones and is missing some. Here the sample spans over 150,000 clones, around 94% being singletons. The data are from a study of control samples from healthy donors and cancer patients. V shed 9 bases and J 4 bases; nucleotides not matched to a gene: 5. CDR3 size: 13 residues. Per the germline V gene, CDR1 is SGHNT and CDR2 is YENEEA. The rearrangement uses TRBV11-3 and TRBJ1-2; 10 positions match TRBD1. Sequencing was carried out using blood. The clonotype originates from a young woman in good health. The DNA for the CDR3 is TGTGCCAGTGGGGACAGGGGTGGCTATGGCTACACCTTC. Translation: CASGDRGGYGYTF.